This T cell receptor (beta chain) was sequenced during a study of T cell responses to AZD1222 COVID-19 vaccine. As for the study in general: The study pooled second doses at about 4 or about 12 weeks. Study-level points and caveats: The donors showed a predominance of white British ancestry and of females, with possible underestimation of clonal diversity. The repertoires were collected only after the peak T cell response.

A note on this clone: Its antigen is undetermined.

CDR1 MNHEY and CDR2 SMNVEV come from the germline V gene (reference sequence). This CDR3 is built from 13 residues. Between the trimmed V and J ends, which lost 4 bases and 5 bases, there was a span of 10 bases. Measured with immunoSEQ multiplex PCR; TCRdb has only the in-frame clones, and not every one. This sample has 100,000 or so clones; 86% occur once, and the top ten carry about 1.5%. The chain couples TRBV27 to TRBJ2-3; D is uncertain. This TCR derives from an adult in good health. The input for sequencing was peripheral blood, taken on day 0 of AZD1222 vaccination. The CDR3 loop reads CASSYKKGDTQYF. CDR3 bases: TGTGCCAGCAGTTATAAGAAGGGAGATACGCAGTATTTT.